These 13 T cell receptor beta chains came from one sample sequenced in a study of T cell responses to AZD1222 COVID-19 vaccine (dated by TCRdb to the early 2020s). The library was produced with the immunoSEQ multiplex PCR assay. In TCRdb, the immuneACCESS table is reduced to in-frame sequences with V and J assigned. These tables do not hold every clone; where another copy was compared, an unresolved V gene accounts for under half, and the others remain unexplained. The sample table shows approximately 140,000 clones, and 85% to 95% are seen once. The ten largest clonotypes hold approximately 5% of the sample. The sample's time point, from its label and the paper: baseline before first vaccination. The source material was peripheral blood, sampled on day 0 of AZD1222 vaccination. These receptors came from an adult in good health.

The gene calls are TRBV7-2 and TRBJ2-1; TRBD2 agrees at 14 bases. After removal of 3 bases from V and 15 bases from J, the junction contained 10 bases not matched to a gene. From germline, CDR1 is SGHTA and CDR2 FQGNSA. CDR3 length: 15 residues. CDR3 sequence (DNA): TGTGCCAGCAGCTTTACGGGACTAGCGGGAGAGGTGCTGTTCTTC. Protein product: CASSFTGLAGEVLFF.

V is TRBV4-3 and J is TRBJ1-2; 8 bases are shared with TRBD1. V shed 1 base and J 4 bases; nucleotides not matched to a gene: 5. The CDR3 length is 15 residues. Per germline, CDR1 LGHNA and CDR2 YSLEER. In nucleotides, the CDR3 is TGCGCCAGCAGCCAAGGGTTAGGGACAGGCTATGGCTACACCTTC. This translates into CASSQGLGTGYGYTF.

The sample holds one count of this clone. V gene TRBV11-2 combines with J gene TRBJ1-6; no clear D gene. In germline, CDR1 is SGHAT, CDR2 FQNNGV. The V end was cut by 3 bases, the J end by 4 bases, with 7 bases between. The CDR3 loop spans 14 amino acids. Written as DNA, the CDR3 is TGTGCCAGCAGCTTTCTGAGATATAATTCACCCCTCCACTTT. Protein: CASSFLRYNSPLHF.

The chain uses TRBV18 and TRBJ1-1; D unclear. The CDR3 has 14 residues. Looked up from germline, CDR1 is KGHSH and CDR2 is LQKENI. The V end lost 1 base, the J end lost 0 bases, and 6 bases lay between the germline ends. The CDR3 region is CASSPQFMNTEAFF. The CDR3 DNA sequence: TGTGCCAGCTCACCACAGTTTATGAACACTGAAGCTTTCTTT.

The chain uses TRBV27 and TRBJ1-2; no reliable D call. There are 15 residues in the CDR3. The germline V gene has CDR1 MNHEY and CDR2 SMNVEV (reference sequence). V was pared by 3 bases and J by 8 bases, with 19 bases between. CDR3 in amino acids: CASSFSGRGLRGYTF. In DNA, the CDR3 is TGTGCCAGCAGTTTTAGTGGACGGGGTCTTCGGGGCTACACCTTC.

The J gene is TRBJ1-4, the V gene TRBV12-5, with a possible D match to TRBD1 (6 bases). The germline V and J ends were trimmed by 3 bases and 8 bases, with 10 bases remaining between them. This CDR3 is 13 amino acids long. Per germline, CDR1 LGHNT and CDR2 FRNRAP. The CDR3 spells CASGFTRGEKLFF. CDR3 nucleotide sequence: TGTGCTAGTGGTTTCACCAGGGGCGAAAAACTGTTTTTT.

This clone appeared once. The chain combines TRBV4-3 with TRBJ2-7; 9 bases align to TRBD1. V lost 3 bases and J lost 2; bases outside the gene matches: 5. CDR3 size: 15 residues. Looked up from germline, CDR1 is LGHNA and CDR2 is YSLEER. The CDR3 spells CASSQGTGYAYEQYF. CDR3 in DNA: TGCGCCAGCAGCCAGGGGACAGGGTATGCCTACGAGCAGTACTTC.

The CDR3 sequence: CAISESTDRNYGYTF. In nucleotides, the CDR3 is TGTGCCATCAGTGAGAGTACAGATCGAAACTATGGCTACACCTTC. The chain uses TRBV10-3 and TRBJ1-2; D is ambiguous. This CDR3 spans 15 amino acids. The V gene's germline CDR1 is ENHRY and CDR2 SYGVKD. V lost 2 bases, J lost 2 bases, and 12 bases lay in between.

The chain has TRBV19 and TRBJ1-5; D is perhaps TRBD1 (6 bases). V lost 3 bases to trimming and J lost 4 bases, with 16 bases between them. The CDR3 has 16 amino acids. Germline V gene sequence: CDR1 LNHDA, CDR2 SQIVND (reference sequence). This CDR3 reads CASSISSGGGNQPQHF. CDR3 sequence (DNA): TGTGCCAGTAGTATTTCGTCGGGAGGGGGAAATCAGCCCCAGCATTTT.

This sequence joins TRBV28 and TRBJ2-1, with 12 positions matching TRBD2. V lost 7 bases and J lost 8; bases outside the gene matches: 9. The CDR3 has 15 amino acids. CDR1 MDHEN and CDR2 SYDVKM come from the germline V gene. This chain's CDR3 is CASTPASGGAYEQFF. The CDR3 coding sequence is TGTGCCAGCACCCCCGCTAGCGGGGGGGCCTATGAGCAGTTCTTC.

The chain's CDR3 is CASMGVAYEQYF. The CDR3 DNA sequence: TGTGCCAGCATGGGGGTGGCCTACGAGCAGTACTTC. The chain links TRBV6-6 to TRBJ2-7; tentatively, D is TRBD1 or TRBD2 (5 bases each). This CDR3 comprises 12 residues. Between the trimmed V and J ends, which lost 7 bases and 2 bases, there was a span of 9 bases. The germline V gene encodes CDR1 MNHNY and CDR2 SVGAGI (reference sequence).

The chain uses TRBV4-3 and TRBJ1-5; D remains unclear. CDR1 is LGHNA, CDR2 YSLEER, per germline. V dropped 0 bases and J dropped 0 bases, with 9 bases sitting between them. The CDR3 runs to 16 residues. CDR3 DNA: TGCGCCAGCAGCCAAGACTTTCGGAATAGCAATCAGCCCCAGCATTTT. Translating gives CASSQDFRNSNQPQHF.

The chain has TRBV23-1 and TRBJ1-1; D possibly corresponds to TRBD1 (6 bases). TRBV23-1 is an open reading frame whose function is uncertain. The ends were cut back, 7 bases at V and 6 bases at J, with 18 bases in the middle. The CDR3 has 14 residues. The CDR3 spells CASTIRSTGPEAFF. The DNA for the CDR3 is TGCGCCAGCACTATACGATCCACAGGGCCTGAAGCTTTCTTT.